The clone carrying this T cell receptor (beta chain) is called medium-sized based on its frequency. Antigen specificity is unknown. Libraries were made by iRepertoire multiplex PCR with TCR subtype-specific primers for bulk and single-cell sequencing. Reprocessing the multiplex PCR reads, TCRdb reports a single entry for every CDR3 protein and omits DNA. The sample holds approximately 1,600 distinct CDR3 sequences. The CDR3 runs to 14 residues. The germline V gene encodes CDR1 SGHNT and CDR2 YENEEA. Carbamazepine had induced Stevens-Johnson syndrome or toxic epidermal necrolysis in the sequenced donors. Blood repertoires came from four or five Han Chinese and about six European CBZ-SJS/TEN patients. The sample is drawn from a study of T cells in severe cutaneous drug reactions. Study at large: Recruitment ran 2011 to 2018 in Taiwan, Thailand and a European registry. Blister fluids or cells and PBMC were collected from patients in acute or recovery stage. Study results and caveats: All seven CBZ-SJS/TEN blister samples shared a public TCRbeta CDR3 at mean approximately 13%.

The source of this sequence is a human donor with Stevens-Johnson syndrome, a severe cutaneous drug reaction. The V call is TRBV11-3, the J call TRBJ2-7; TCRdb's D call, TRBD2, is unchecked because there is no DNA. The sequenced sample consisted of PBMCs. CDR3 sequence: CASSSTSGSYEQYF.